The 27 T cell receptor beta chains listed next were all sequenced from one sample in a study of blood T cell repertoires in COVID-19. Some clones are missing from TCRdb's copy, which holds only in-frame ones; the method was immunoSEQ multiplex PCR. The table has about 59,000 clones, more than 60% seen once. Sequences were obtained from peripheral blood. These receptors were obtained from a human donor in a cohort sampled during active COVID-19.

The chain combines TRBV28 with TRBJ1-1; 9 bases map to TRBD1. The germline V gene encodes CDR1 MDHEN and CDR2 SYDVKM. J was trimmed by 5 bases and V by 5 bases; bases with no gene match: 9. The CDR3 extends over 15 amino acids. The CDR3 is CASSLTTGGLTEAFF. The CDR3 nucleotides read TGTGCCAGCAGTCTAACGACAGGGGGGTTGACTGAAGCTTTCTTT. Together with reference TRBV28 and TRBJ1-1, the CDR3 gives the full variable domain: DVKVTQSSRYLVKRTGEKVFLECVQDMDHENMFWYRQDPGLGLRLIYFSYDVKMKEKGDIPEGYSVSREKKERFSLILESASTNQTSMYLCASSLTTGGLTEAFFGQGTRLTVV.

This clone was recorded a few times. CDR3 DNA: TGTGCCAGCAGGGCTTACAGGGCCCTGCTCTACGAGCAGTACTTC. Residues: CASRAYRALLYEQYF. The genes are TRBV28 and TRBJ2-7, with a tentative D call TRBD1 (6 bases). V lost 6 bases and J 3 bases, leaving 18 bases between the germline ends. CDR3 length: 15 residues. Germline V CDR1 and CDR2: MDHEN, SYDVKM.

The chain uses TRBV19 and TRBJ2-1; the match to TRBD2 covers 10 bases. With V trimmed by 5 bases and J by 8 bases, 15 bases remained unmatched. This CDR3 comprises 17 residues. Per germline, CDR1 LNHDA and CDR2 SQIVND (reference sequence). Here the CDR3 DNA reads TGTGCCAGTAGTCAAATGAGGAGGCTAGCGGGAGAGGATGAGCAGTTCTTC. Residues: CASSQMRRLAGEDEQFF.

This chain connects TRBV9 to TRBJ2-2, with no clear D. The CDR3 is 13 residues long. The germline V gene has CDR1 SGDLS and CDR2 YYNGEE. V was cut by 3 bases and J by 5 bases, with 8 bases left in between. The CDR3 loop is CASSAILTGELFF. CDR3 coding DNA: TGTGCCAGCAGCGCTATTCTGACCGGGGAGCTGTTTTTT. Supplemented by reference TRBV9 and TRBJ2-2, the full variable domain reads DSGVTQTPKHLITATGQRVTLRCSPRSGDLSVYWYQQSLDQGLQFLIQYYNGEERAKGNILERFSAQQFPDLHSELNLSSLELGDSALYFCASSAILTGELFFGEGSRLTVL.

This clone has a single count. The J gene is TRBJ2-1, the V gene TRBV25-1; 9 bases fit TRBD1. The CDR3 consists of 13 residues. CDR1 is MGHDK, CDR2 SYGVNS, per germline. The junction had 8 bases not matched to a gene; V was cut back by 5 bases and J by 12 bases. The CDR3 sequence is CASSLTGQGMQFF. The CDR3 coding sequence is TGTGCCAGCAGTTTAACGGGACAGGGAATGCAGTTCTTC.

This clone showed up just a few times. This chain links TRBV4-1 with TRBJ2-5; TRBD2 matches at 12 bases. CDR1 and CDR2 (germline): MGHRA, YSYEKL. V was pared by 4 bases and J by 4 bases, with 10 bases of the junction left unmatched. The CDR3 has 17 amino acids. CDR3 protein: CASSLETSGSRGETQYF. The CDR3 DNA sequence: TGCGCCAGCAGCCTCGAGACTAGCGGGAGCCGCGGAGAGACCCAGTACTTC.

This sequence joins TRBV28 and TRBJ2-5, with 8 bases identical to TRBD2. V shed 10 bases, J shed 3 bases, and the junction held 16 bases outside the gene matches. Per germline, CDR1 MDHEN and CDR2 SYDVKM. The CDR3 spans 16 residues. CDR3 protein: CAILKSAGGEEETQYF. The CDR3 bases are TGTGCCATTCTCAAGAGCGCGGGGGGTGAAGAAGAGACCCAGTACTTC. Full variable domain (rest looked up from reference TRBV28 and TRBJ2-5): DVKVTQSSRYLVKRTGEKVFLECVQDMDHENMFWYRQDPGLGLRLIYFSYDVKMKEKGDIPEGYSVSREKKERFSLILESASTNQTSMYLCAILKSAGGEEETQYFGPGTRLLVL.

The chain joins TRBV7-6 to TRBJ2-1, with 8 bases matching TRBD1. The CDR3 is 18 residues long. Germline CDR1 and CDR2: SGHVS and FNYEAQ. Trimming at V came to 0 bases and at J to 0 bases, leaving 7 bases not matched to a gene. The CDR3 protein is CASSLASGQGGSYNEQFF. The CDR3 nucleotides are TGTGCCAGCAGCTTAGCATCCGGACAGGGTGGCTCCTACAATGAGCAGTTCTTC.

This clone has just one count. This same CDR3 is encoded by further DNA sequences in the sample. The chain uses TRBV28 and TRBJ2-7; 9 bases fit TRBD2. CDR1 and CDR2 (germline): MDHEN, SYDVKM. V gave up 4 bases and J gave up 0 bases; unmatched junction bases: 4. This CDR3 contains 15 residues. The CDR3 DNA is TGTGCCAGCAGTTCTAGCGGGACGGGCTCCTACGAGCAGTACTTC. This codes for CASSSSGTGSYEQYF.

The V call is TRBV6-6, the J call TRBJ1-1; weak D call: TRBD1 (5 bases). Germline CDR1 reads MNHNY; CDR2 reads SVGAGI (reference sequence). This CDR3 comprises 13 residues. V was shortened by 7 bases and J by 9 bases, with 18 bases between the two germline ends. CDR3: CASTPSHTGQAFF. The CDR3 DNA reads TGTGCCAGCACCCCATCCCACACAGGCCAAGCTTTCTTT.

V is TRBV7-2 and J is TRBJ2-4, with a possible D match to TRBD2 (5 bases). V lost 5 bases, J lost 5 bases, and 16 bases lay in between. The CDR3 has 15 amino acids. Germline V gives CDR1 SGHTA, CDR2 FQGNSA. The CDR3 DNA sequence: TGTGCCAGCAGCCTCAAGCGGATTGATCAAAACATTCAGTACTTC. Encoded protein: CASSLKRIDQNIQYF.

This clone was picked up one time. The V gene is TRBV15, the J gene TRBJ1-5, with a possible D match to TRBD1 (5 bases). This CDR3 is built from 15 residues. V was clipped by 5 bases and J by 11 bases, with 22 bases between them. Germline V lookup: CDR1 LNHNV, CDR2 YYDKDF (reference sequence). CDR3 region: CATSEVGPPGQAQHF. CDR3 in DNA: TGTGCCACCAGCGAAGTTGGCCCCCCAGGGCAGGCCCAGCATTTT.

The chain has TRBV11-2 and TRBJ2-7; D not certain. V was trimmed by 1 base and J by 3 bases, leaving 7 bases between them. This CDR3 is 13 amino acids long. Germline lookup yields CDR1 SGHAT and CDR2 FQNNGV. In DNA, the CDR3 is TGTGCCAGCAGCTTAGGCGGTTTCTACGAGCAGTACTTC. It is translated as CASSLGGFYEQYF.

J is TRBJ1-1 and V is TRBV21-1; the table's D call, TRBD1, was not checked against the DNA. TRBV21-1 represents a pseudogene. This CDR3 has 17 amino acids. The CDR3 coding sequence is TGTGCCAGCAGCACCCGAATCTTACAGGGTCCTCGTTCTGAAGCTTTCTTT. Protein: CASSTRILQGPRSEAFF.

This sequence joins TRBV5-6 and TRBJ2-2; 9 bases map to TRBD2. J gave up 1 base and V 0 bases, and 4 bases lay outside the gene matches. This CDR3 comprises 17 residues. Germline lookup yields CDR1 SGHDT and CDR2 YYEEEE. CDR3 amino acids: CASSLASGIGNTGELFF. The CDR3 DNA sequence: TGTGCCAGCAGCTTGGCTAGCGGGATTGGGAACACCGGGGAGCTGTTTTTT.

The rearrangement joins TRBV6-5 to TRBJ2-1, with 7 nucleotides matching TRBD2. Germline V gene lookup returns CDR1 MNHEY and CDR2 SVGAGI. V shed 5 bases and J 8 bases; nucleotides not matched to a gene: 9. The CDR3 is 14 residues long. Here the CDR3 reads CASSTGLPLDEQFF. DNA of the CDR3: TGTGCCAGCAGTACGGGACTACCTCTCGATGAGCAGTTCTTC.

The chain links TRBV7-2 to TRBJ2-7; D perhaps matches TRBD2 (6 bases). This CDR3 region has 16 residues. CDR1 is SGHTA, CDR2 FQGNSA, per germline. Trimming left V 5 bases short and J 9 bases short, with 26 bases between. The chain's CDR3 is CASSPPGLPVRGRQYF. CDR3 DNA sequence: TGTGCCAGCAGCCCACCGGGACTCCCAGTGCGGGGTCGGCAGTACTTC.

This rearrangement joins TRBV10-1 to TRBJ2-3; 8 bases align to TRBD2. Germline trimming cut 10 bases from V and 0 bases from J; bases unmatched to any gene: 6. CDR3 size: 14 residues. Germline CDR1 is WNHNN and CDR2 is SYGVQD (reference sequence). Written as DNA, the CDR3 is TGCGCCAAACGCGGGAGGTCTAGCACAGATACGCAGTATTTT. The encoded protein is CAKRGRSSTDTQYF.

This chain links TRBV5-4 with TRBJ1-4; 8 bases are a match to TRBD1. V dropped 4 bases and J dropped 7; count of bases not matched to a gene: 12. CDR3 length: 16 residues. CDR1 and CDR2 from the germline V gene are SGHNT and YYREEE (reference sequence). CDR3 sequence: CASSRGDRGRGEKLFF. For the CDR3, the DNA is TGTGCCAGCAGCCGGGGCGACAGGGGAAGAGGTGAAAAACTGTTTTTT. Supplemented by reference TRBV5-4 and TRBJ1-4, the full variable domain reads ETGVTQSPTHLIKTRGQQVTLRCSSQSGHNTVSWYQQALGQGPQFIFQYYREEENGRGNFPPRFSGLQFPNYSSELNVNALELDDSALYLCASSRGDRGRGEKLFFGSGTQLSVL.

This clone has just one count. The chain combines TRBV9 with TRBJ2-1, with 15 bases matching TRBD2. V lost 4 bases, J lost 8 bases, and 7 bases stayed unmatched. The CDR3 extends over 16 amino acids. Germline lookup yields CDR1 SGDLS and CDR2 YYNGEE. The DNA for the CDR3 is TGTGCCAGCAGCACTCCCGGGACTAGCGGGAGGTATGAGCAGTTCTTC. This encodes CASSTPGTSGRYEQFF.

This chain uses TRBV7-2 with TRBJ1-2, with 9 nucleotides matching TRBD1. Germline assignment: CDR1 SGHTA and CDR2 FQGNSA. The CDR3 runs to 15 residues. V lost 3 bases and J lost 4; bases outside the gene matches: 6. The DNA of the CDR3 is TGTGCCAGCAGCTTTACCGGGACAGGGCCCTATGGCTACACCTTC. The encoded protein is CASSFTGTGPYGYTF.

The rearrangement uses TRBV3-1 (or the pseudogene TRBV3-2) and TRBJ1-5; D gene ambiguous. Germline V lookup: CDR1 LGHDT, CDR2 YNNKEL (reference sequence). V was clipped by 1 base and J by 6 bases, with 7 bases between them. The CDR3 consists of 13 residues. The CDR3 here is CASSQARSQPQHF. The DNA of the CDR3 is TGTGCCAGCAGCCAAGCGAGAAGTCAGCCCCAGCATTTT.

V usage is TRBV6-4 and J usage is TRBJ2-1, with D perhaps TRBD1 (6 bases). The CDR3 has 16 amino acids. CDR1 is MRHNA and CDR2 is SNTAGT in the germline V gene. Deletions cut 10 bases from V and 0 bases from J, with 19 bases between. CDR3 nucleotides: TGTGCCACGGGCAACGAGGGGGATTACTCCTACAATGAGCAGTTCTTC. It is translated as CATGNEGDYSYNEQFF.

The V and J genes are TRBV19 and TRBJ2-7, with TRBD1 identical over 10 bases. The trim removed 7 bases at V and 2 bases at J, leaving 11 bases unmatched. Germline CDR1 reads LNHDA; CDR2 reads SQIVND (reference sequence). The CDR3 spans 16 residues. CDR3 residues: CASTPVGGQGTYEQYF. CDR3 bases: TGTGCCAGTACACCAGTCGGGGGACAGGGGACCTACGAGCAGTACTTC.

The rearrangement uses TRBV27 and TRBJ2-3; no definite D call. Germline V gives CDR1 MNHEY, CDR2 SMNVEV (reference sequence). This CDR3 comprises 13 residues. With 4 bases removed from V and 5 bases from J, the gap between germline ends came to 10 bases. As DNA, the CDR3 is TGTGCCAGCAGTTCCGCTCTAATAGATACGCAGTATTTT. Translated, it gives CASSSALIDTQYF.

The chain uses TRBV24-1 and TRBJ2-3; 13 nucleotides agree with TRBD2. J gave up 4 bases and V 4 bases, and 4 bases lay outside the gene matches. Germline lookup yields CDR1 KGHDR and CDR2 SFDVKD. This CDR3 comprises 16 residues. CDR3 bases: TGTGCCACCAGTGAGAGGACTAGCGGGAGACCAGATACGCAGTATTTT. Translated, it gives CATSERTSGRPDTQYF.

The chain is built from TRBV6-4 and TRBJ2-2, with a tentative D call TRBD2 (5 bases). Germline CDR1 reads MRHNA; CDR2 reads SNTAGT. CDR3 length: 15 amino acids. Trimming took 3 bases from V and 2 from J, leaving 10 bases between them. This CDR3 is CASSETSGNTGELFF. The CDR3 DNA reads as TGTGCCAGCAGTGAAACCAGCGGCAACACCGGGGAGCTGTTTTTT.